Listed below are T cell receptor beta chains from one sample, sequenced in a study of shared clonotypes between healthy human individuals. The assay was immunoSEQ multiplex PCR, and TCRdb's table has in-frame clones only and misses some. Of around 2,000,000 clones in the sample, roughly 95% were seen once. Sample: naive CD8+ T cells sorted from blood. The receptors here all came from a man between 18 and 35 years old in good health. The CDR3 runs from the conserved cysteine through the conserved F or W. A D gene is named only where the DNA matches it firmly. The size of a clone is reported for some rows only, either as once, few or many, or as a class for expanded clones.

abundance	v_gene	d_gene	j_gene	CDR3aa	CDR3nt
NA	TRBV27	NA	TRBJ1-2	CASKIGGRDGYTF	TGTGCCAGCAAAATCGGGGGAAGGGATGGCTACACCTTC
once	TRBV7-9	NA	TRBJ1-5	CASSLERSYNQPQHF	TGTGCCAGCAGCTTAGAACGCAGTTACAATCAGCCCCAGCATTTT
NA	TRBV5-6	NA	TRBJ2-5	CASSTGGREETQYF	TGTGCCAGCAGCACCGGGGGACGGGAAGAGACCCAGTACTTC
few	TRBV6-1	NA	TRBJ2-7	CASSETAYEQYF	TGTGCCAGCAGTGAAACGGCCTACGAGCAGTACTTC
NA	TRBV25-1	TRBD2	TRBJ2-1	CASSWREVSNEQFF	TGTGCCAGCAGTTGGCGGGAGGTCTCCAATGAGCAGTTCTTC
NA	TRBV5-6	TRBD1	TRBJ2-3	CASSRDRNTQYF	TGTGCCAGCAGCCGGGACAGAAATACGCAGTATTTT
NA	TRBV6-5	TRBD1	TRBJ1-1	CASRSDRGNTEAFF	TGTGCCAGCAGAAGCGACAGGGGAAACACTGAAGCTTTCTTT
NA	TRBV10-1	NA	TRBJ1-2	CARQDWGYTF	TGCGCCCGCCAGGATTGGGGCTACACCTTC
NA	TRBV29-1	TRBD2	TRBJ2-3	CSVWGGSVDTQYF	TGCAGCGTGTGGGGCGGGAGTGTAGATACGCAGTATTTT
NA	TRBV13	NA	TRBJ2-3	CASSLAGDADTQYF	TGTGCCAGCAGCTTGGCAGGGGATGCAGATACGCAGTATTTT
NA	TRBV6-5	NA	TRBJ2-2	CASTAFYTGELFF	TGTGCCAGCACAGCTTTTTACACCGGGGAGCTGTTTTTT
NA	TRBV11-2	NA	TRBJ2-1	CASSLEGPDNEQFF	TGTGCCAGCAGCTTAGAGGGCCCCGACAATGAGCAGTTCTTC
NA	TRBV6-9	TRBD1	TRBJ1-6	CASTTGTVYNSPLHF	TGTGCCAGCACCACCGGGACAGTCTATAATTCACCCCTCCACTTT
NA	TRBV4-1	NA	TRBJ2-7	CASSQAGPGLLSYEQYF	TGCGCCAGCAGCCAAGCCGGACCGGGACTGCTTTCCTACGAGCAGTACTTC
NA	TRBV5-1	TRBD1	TRBJ2-7	CASRGTGAYEQYF	TGCGCCAGCAGGGGGACAGGAGCCTACGAGCAGTACTTC
NA	TRBV6-5	NA	TRBJ2-7	CASSRRKLYYEQYF	TGTGCCAGCAGCAGGAGGAAATTATATTACGAGCAGTACTTC
few	TRBV5-1	NA	TRBJ1-5	CASSFDGGGQPQHF	TGCGCCAGCAGCTTTGACGGAGGGGGACAGCCCCAGCATTTT
NA	TRBV4-2	NA	TRBJ2-7	CASSQAEDEGVEQYF	TGTGCCAGCAGCCAAGCGGAAGATGAGGGGGTCGAGCAGTACTTC
NA	TRBV7-2	NA	TRBJ2-2	CASSSTHDYSGELFF	TGTGCCAGCAGCTCCACCCACGATTATTCCGGGGAGCTGTTTTTT
NA	TRBV7-9	NA	TRBJ2-1	CASSPPGDNEQFF	TGTGCCAGCAGCCCCCCAGGGGACAATGAGCAGTTCTTC
NA	TRBV28	NA	TRBJ2-2	CASSLTGNTGELFF	TGTGCCAGCAGTTTAACGGGAAACACCGGGGAGCTGTTTTTT
NA	TRBV4-1	TRBD1	TRBJ1-2	CASSQTSGDRVFGYTF	TGCGCCAGCAGCCAAACATCCGGAGACAGGGTATTTGGCTACACCTTC
NA	TRBV7-3	TRBD2	TRBJ2-3	CASSLRGLATDTQYF	TGTGCCAGCAGCTTACGGGGACTAGCGACAGATACGCAGTATTTT
NA	TRBV6-1	NA	TRBJ1-6	CASSEAPPTLHF	TGTGCCAGCAGTGAGGCCCCCCCAACCCTCCACTTT
NA	TRBV7-9	NA	TRBJ1-2	CASTQSGLFGYTF	TGTGCCAGCACCCAATCAGGGTTGTTTGGCTACACCTTC
NA	TRBV27	TRBD1	TRBJ1-5	CASREGTGAYSNQPQHF	TGTGCCAGCAGAGAAGGGACAGGGGCCTATAGCAATCAGCCCCAGCATTTT
NA	TRBV5-4	NA	TRBJ2-2	CATFDTLNTGELFF	TGTGCCACCTTCGACACCCTGAACACCGGGGAGCTGTTTTTT
NA	TRBV28	NA	TRBJ2-1	CASSSNNEQFF	TGTGCCAGCAGTTCTAACAATGAGCAGTTCTTC
NA	TRBV29-1	NA	TRBJ2-7	CSAGFQGNDEQYF	TGCAGCGCTGGATTTCAGGGCAATGACGAGCAGTACTTC
NA	TRBV28	NA	TRBJ2-3	CASSPDFGTDTQYF	TGTGCCAGCAGTCCGGACTTTGGAACAGATACGCAGTATTTT
NA	TRBV6-6	NA	TRBJ1-2	CASSYIPDSFTF	TGTGCCAGCAGTTATATACCAGACAGTTTCACCTTC
NA	TRBV5-6	NA	TRBJ1-5	CASSLGASNQPQHF	TGTGCCAGCAGCCTAGGGGCTAGCAATCAGCCCCAGCATTTT
NA	TRBV9	NA	TRBJ2-5	CASSPQASGPLQETQYF	TGTGCCAGCAGCCCCCAAGCGAGCGGGCCCTTACAAGAGACCCAGTACTTC